This T cell receptor (beta chain) derives from a study of tumor and adjacent non-tumor tissue in lung cancer (dated by TCRdb to about 2018). About the investigation overall: Of the cohort, some 12 patients had adenocarcinoma, 2 had squamous cell carcinoma and 1 had small cell lung cancer. In total, sequencing yielded fewer than 150 million productive TCRbeta reads, which works out to an average of around 3.9 million reads per sample. Among the approximately 15 patients, ages ranged from roughly 31 to 85 years, approximately 10 were men and 5 were women, and disease was TNM stage I to III. Using bulk TCRbeta repertoires from roughly 14 lung cancer patients, the study set lung tumor tissue side by side with matched distant non-tumor lung tissue. Around 31 paired specimens, one tumor and one normal lung sample per patient, were profiled by TCRbeta CDR3 sequencing. Here is what the overall study found, with its caveats: Tumor tissue showed significantly higher TCR diversity (inverse Simpson) than normal lung tissue, at 431.37 vs 166.20 (P = 0.0075, Mann-Whitney U test). Because peripheral blood was not sequenced, blood TCRbeta repertoires in the lung cancer patients of the study were not examined. The top 100 clones accounted for a significantly larger cumulative portion of the repertoire in normal lung than in tumor tissue. Neither the sequencing platform nor unique molecular identifiers are mentioned in the methods. Younger patients had significantly higher TCR diversity, and higher tumor TCR diversity was associated with shorter overall and disease-free survival. With only around 15 patients in the cohort, the authors noted that larger samples and more detailed clinical data are needed.

Libraries were prepared through multiplex PCR. TCRdb names Illumina HiSeq 2500 as the instrument used. TCRbeta libraries were constructed through three rounds of nested PCR with primers (Table S4) according to protocols adapted from ARM-PCR. Before sequencing, PCR products of 200-500 bp were cut from the gel and purified using the QIAquick gel extraction kit. The paper's data handling went like this. Trimmomatic was used to clean the reads, FLASH was used to merge the reads into complete CDR3 sequences, and MiTCR was used to assign the reads to V(D)J germline segments. Clonal diversity was calculated as the inverse Simpson's index using VDJtools. A read counted as productive if the sequence was in-frame and lacked a premature stop codon. The public reads were reprocessed in TCRdb via fastp at Q25 and MiXCR, keeping in-frame beta chains. Each CDR3 protein appears once, grouped with its most common genes and DNA. For this entry, the V and J calls and clone size follow TCRdb and not the study's own pipeline. Counted in this sample were roughly 120,000 distinct CDR3 sequences; 84% of them appeared once. Jointly, the top ten make up approximately 22% of the sample.

RNA was isolated from bulk unsorted tissue, and RNA quality was assessed with a NanoDrop ND-1000 and an Agilent 2100. All donors had newly diagnosed lung cancer, had not received prior chemotherapy, and were admitted for thoracic surgery in China between August and November 2014. Patients who had received previous radiotherapy or chemotherapy, or who had another concurrent cancer, were excluded from the study. Surgical tissue pieces of about 1-2.1 cm3 were preserved in RNAlater solution and stored at -80 °C until use. Of note for this clonotype: Its specific antigen is unknown. No base quality information exists; no much larger clone differs at one position.

V gives up 8 bases and J gives up 4 bases, and the segment between their germline ends measures 13 bases. Spanning cysteine to phenylalanine, the CDR3 consists of 12 amino acids. Solely the CDR3 DNA is kept, with 36 bases framed from the first base. Based on the germline V gene (reference sequence), the CDR1 and CDR2 sequences are SGHNT and YYREEE. Sequencing input: lung tumor tissue. The TCR originated in a man between 70 and 80 years old with non-small cell lung cancer. This chain is built from TRBV5-4 and TRBJ2-7; the D gene is perhaps TRBD1 or TRBD2, each of them matching over 5 bases. The DNA reads TGTGCCAGTAGCCCTTGGGGGTACGAGCAGTACTTC. It encodes CASSPWGYEQYF. When the CDR3 is completed using the reference TRBV5-4 and TRBJ2-7 genes on either side, the full variable domain is ETGVTQSPTHLIKTRGQQVTLRCSSQSGHNTVSWYQQALGQGPQFIFQYYREEENGRGNFPPRFSGLQFPNYSSELNVNALELDDSALYLCASSPWGYEQYFGPGTRLTVT.